This is a list of T cell receptor beta chains from one sample in a study of shared clonotypes between healthy human individuals. Sequencing used immunoSEQ multiplex PCR; TCRdb keeps in-frame clones, though not all of them. The sample yields roughly 1,500,000 clones, about 98% seen once. The specimen was naive CD4+ T cells sorted from blood. All receptors derive from a young man in good health. Each CDR3 is given with its conserved first and last residue. The D gene is left open where the match is weak. The size field is filled for only some rows; it gives once, few, many or a size class.

>TRBV5-8|-|-|TRBJ2-5
TGTGCCAGCAGCCCCGTAAATCGCGAGACCCAGTACTTC
CASSPVNRETQYF
>TRBV28|-|TRBD2|TRBJ2-3
TGTGCCAGCAGAAGCGGGAGGGCCGGTGGTACGCAGTATTTT
CASRSGRAGGTQYF
>TRBV27|-|-|TRBJ1-1
TGTGCCAGCAGTTTTTCCGTCCGGGGGGGAATGAACACTGAAGCTTTCTTT
CASSFSVRGGMNTEAFF
>TRBV5-1|-|TRBD2|TRBJ2-5
TGCGCCAGCAGACGGAGGCTAGCGGAGGGGCAAGAGACCCAGTACTTC
CASRRRLAEGQETQYF
>TRBV28|-|-|TRBJ1-1
TGTGCCAGCAGCCCCGGGCAGGGTGGGAACACTGAAGCTTTCTTT
CASSPGQGGNTEAFF
>TRBV29-1|-|TRBD1|TRBJ2-7
TGCAGCGTAGACCGGGACAGTGCTTTCGGGCAGTACTTC
CSVDRDSAFGQYF
>TRBV6-5|-|TRBD2|TRBJ2-2
TGTGCCAGCAGTCAGCCTAGCGGGGGCACCGGGGAGCTGTTTTTT
CASSQPSGGTGELFF
>TRBV2|once|-|TRBJ1-2
TGTGCCAGCAGTGCCCAGGGTGGCTATGGCTACACCTTC
CASSAQGGYGYTF
>TRBV4-3|-|-|TRBJ2-7
TGCGCCAGCAGCCAAGATCTGACAGTCCTTAGGTTGGACTTC
CASSQDLTVLRLDF
>TRBV7-9|-|-|TRBJ1-5
TGTGCCAGCAGCTTATCTGGGGGATATAGCAATCAGCCCCAGCATTTT
CASSLSGGYSNQPQHF
>TRBV11-2|-|TRBD1|TRBJ2-1
TGTGCCAGCAGCCCCTTACAGGGGGTCTACAATGAGCAGTTCTTC
CASSPLQGVYNEQFF
>TRBV7-3|-|-|TRBJ2-1
TGTGCCAGCAGCTCGGACGTGTACAATGAGCAGTTCTTC
CASSSDVYNEQFF
>TRBV6-1|-|-|TRBJ2-5
TGTGCCAGCGGGACGGACATTCGGGAGACCCAGTACTTC
CASGTDIRETQYF
>TRBV11-2|-|TRBD2|TRBJ2-7
TGTGCCAGCAGCTTAGTATCTAGCGGGATGGGAGCCTACGAGCAGTACTTC
CASSLVSSGMGAYEQYF
>TRBV5-1|-|TRBD2|TRBJ2-5
TGCGCCAGCAGCCTGGGGACTAGCGGGGATTCGGAGACCCAGTACTTC
CASSLGTSGDSETQYF
>TRBV9|-|TRBD2|TRBJ2-5
TGTGCCAGCAGCGTAGAGTCTGGGGGGGCCCAGTACTTC
CASSVESGGAQYF
>TRBV18|-|-|TRBJ2-1
TGTGCCAGCTCACCACTTGGCACAACCATCTCCTACAATGAGCAGTTCTTC
CASSPLGTTISYNEQFF
>TRBV27|-|TRBD1|TRBJ2-7
TGTGCCAGCAGTTCCGGGACAGGGATCTACGAGCAGTACTTC
CASSSGTGIYEQYF
>TRBV11-2|-|TRBD2|TRBJ2-1
TGTGCCAGCAGCTTAGAGTATTTCGTCGGACTAGCGGCCTACAATGAGCAGTTCTTC
CASSLEYFVGLAAYNEQFF
>TRBV7-9|-|TRBD1|TRBJ2-7
TGTGCCAGCAGCTTAGGCGGGACAGGTTTTACCTACGAGCAGTACTTC
CASSLGGTGFTYEQYF
>TRBV7-2|-|TRBD1|TRBJ2-6
TGTGCCAGCAGCCCGGGACAGGGGGCGCGGGGCTCTGGGGCCAACGTCCTGACTTTC
CASSPGQGARGSGANVLTF
>TRBV5-5|-|-|TRBJ2-2
TGTGCCAGCAGCTTGGCGGCGGGAAGAGGAACCGGGGAGCTGTTTTTT
CASSLAAGRGTGELFF
>TRBV11-2|-|-|TRBJ2-7
TGTGCCAGCAGCCAACTCCTAGGCTACGAGCAGTACTTC
CASSQLLGYEQYF
>TRBV19|once|TRBD1|TRBJ1-1
TGTGCCAGTAAGGGCCCCAATGACAGGGGGAACACTGAAGCTTTCTTT
CASKGPNDRGNTEAFF
>TRBV9|-|-|TRBJ2-5
TGTGCCAGCAGCGTAGGCCTAGTAGAGACCCAGTACTTC
CASSVGLVETQYF
>TRBV9|-|TRBD2|TRBJ2-1
TGTGCCAGCAGCGTACTAGGGACTAGGGGTTACAGCAATGAGCAGTTCTTC
CASSVLGTRGYSNEQFF
>TRBV19|once|-|TRBJ2-2
TGTGCCAGTAGTGCCGTGAACACCGGGGAGCTGTTTTTT
CASSAVNTGELFF
>TRBV5-4|-|TRBD2|TRBJ2-1
TGTGCCAGCAGCTTGGGGGTGGGGCTAGCGGGAGGGACTAATGAGCAGTTCTTC
CASSLGVGLAGGTNEQFF
>TRBV9|-|-|TRBJ2-2
TGTGCCAGCAGCGTGGGCCCTACCCGTACCGGGGAGCTGTTTTTT
CASSVGPTRTGELFF
>TRBV7-9|-|-|TRBJ2-3
TGTGCCAGCAGCTACTCAGGGCGGACGGCTACGCAGTATTTT
CASSYSGRTATQYF
>TRBV11-2|-|-|TRBJ1-3
TGTGCCAGCAGCTTAGTTGGGGAAGGCGCCATATATTTT
CASSLVGEGAIYF
>TRBV9|-|-|TRBJ1-3
TGTGCCAGCAGCCCGGACCCGGAGACTGGAAACACCATATATTTT
CASSPDPETGNTIYF
>TRBV11-2|-|TRBD1|TRBJ1-1
TGTGCCAGCAGCTTACGGACAGGGGGCATGAACACTGAAGCTTTCTTT
CASSLRTGGMNTEAFF
>TRBV2|-|-|TRBJ2-2
TGTGCCAGCTCCCGGGACACCGGGGAGCTGTTTTTT
CASSRDTGELFF
>TRBV7-2|-|-|TRBJ2-7
TGTGCCAGCAGTTTGGACAGATCTAGCTCCTACGAGCAGTACTTC
CASSLDRSSSYEQYF
>TRBV7-9|-|-|TRBJ1-2
TGTGCCAGCAGCTTATCTCAGGGGTATGGCTACACCTTC
CASSLSQGYGYTF
>TRBV6-1|-|-|TRBJ1-1
TGTGCCAGCAAAGCAGGGATGAACACTGAAGCTTTCTTT
CASKAGMNTEAFF
>TRBV28|-|-|TRBJ2-5
TGTGCCAGCAGTAGGGACCTAGCGAGGGAGACCCAGTACTTC
CASSRDLARETQYF
>TRBV7-2|-|TRBD2|TRBJ2-7
TGTGCCAGCAGCCGCAAGACTAGCGGGAGCTCCTACGAGCAGTACTTC
CASSRKTSGSSYEQYF
>TRBV5-1|-|TRBD2|TRBJ2-2
TGCGCCAGCAGCCCCCCTAGCGGGGCCACCGGGGAGCTGTTTTTT
CASSPPSGATGELFF
>TRBV29-1|-|-|TRBJ2-3
TGCAGCGCAGGACTGGGAGGAGATACGCAGTATTTT
CSAGLGGDTQYF
>TRBV11-2|-|-|TRBJ1-1
TGTGCCAGCAGCACTGGTAGGCAGGCGAGGACTGAAGCTTTCTTT
CASSTGRQARTEAFF
>TRBV5-1|once|-|TRBJ2-7
TGCGCCAGCAGCTTTATTGGTGGCGAGCAGTACTTC
CASSFIGGEQYF
>TRBV5-1|-|TRBD1|TRBJ1-3
TGCGCCAGCAGCTTGAACAGGGGCCTCTCTGGAAACACCATATATTTT
CASSLNRGLSGNTIYF
>TRBV9|once|TRBD2|TRBJ2-1
TGTGCCAGCAGCGTAGTGGGGACTAGCGGGAGAAATGAGCAGTTCTTC
CASSVVGTSGRNEQFF
>TRBV30|-|TRBD1|TRBJ1-2
TGTGCCTGGAGGACAGGGGGTTATGGCTACACCTTC
CAWRTGGYGYTF
>TRBV27|-|-|TRBJ2-3
TGTGCCAGCAGTTTATATAGCGGCGATACAGATACGCAGTATTTT
CASSLYSGDTDTQYF
>TRBV5-5|-|TRBD2|TRBJ2-7
TGTGCCAGCAACCCGGGACTAGCGGGATGGGAGCAGTACTTC
CASNPGLAGWEQYF
>TRBV11-2|-|TRBD1|TRBJ1-1
TGTGCCAGCAGCTTAAAGGCTCAGGGGGACACTGAAGCTTTCTTT
CASSLKAQGDTEAFF